Each of the 5 T cell receptor beta chains below was sequenced from the same sample in a study of beta chain features in type 1 diabetes. The study reverse transcribed the entire isolated RNA, so it sequenced expressed TCRB transcripts. Profiled with immunoSEQ multiplex PCR; TCRdb holds only in-frame clones, not every one. Counted here are some 900,000 clones, roughly 15% occurring once; the ten biggest clones make up 0.023%. Sequenced input: naive CD4+ T cells from blood. Receptor source: a woman between 18 and 29 years old in good health.

This clone was picked up a small number of times. The rearrangement links TRBV18 to TRBJ1-2; no definite D call. Between the trimmed V and J ends, which lost 6 bases and 8 bases, there was a span of 22 bases. This CDR3 region has 15 residues. Germline CDR1 reads KGHSH; CDR2 reads LQKENI. The CDR3 protein is CASSRPWSFEGGYTF. CDR3 bases: TGTGCCAGCTCCCGGCCTTGGTCCTTCGAGGGCGGCTACACCTTC.

Remarks on this clone: The same CDR3 arises from other DNA sequences in this sample as well. This sequence joins TRBV20-1 and TRBJ2-1, with D hard to call. CDR1 and CDR2 (germline): DFQATT, SNEGSKA (reference sequence). This CDR3 spans 11 amino acids. Trimming took off 4 bases at V and 4 bases at J, with 5 bases between the two ends. The CDR3 coding sequence is TGCAGTGCTAAAACATACAATGAGCAGTTCTTC. Translating it yields CSAKTYNEQFF.

This chain joins TRBV11-2 and TRBJ2-2; perhaps TRBD1 as D (5 bases). Germline lookup yields CDR1 SGHAT and CDR2 FQNNGV. V was shortened by 3 bases and J by 4 bases, with 12 bases between the two germline ends. This CDR3 has 15 residues. In DNA, the CDR3 is TGTGCCAGCAGCTTTAATCAGGGATTCACCGGGGAGCTGTTTTTT. Encoded protein: CASSFNQGFTGELFF.

As regards this clone: It is unclear where the CDR3 begins or ends on the DNA, so no DNA is shown, and the CDR3 is as TCRdb lists it. The V and J genes are TRBV29-1 and TRBJ1-1. A total of 15 residues make up the CDR3, ends included. Germline loops: CDR1 SQVTM, CDR2 ANQGSEA. The CDR3 loop is CSVDGRWGSGTEVFF.

The chain employs TRBV19 and TRBJ2-5, with 8 positions matching TRBD2. The germline gives CDR1 LNHDA, CDR2 SQIVND (reference sequence). CDR3 length equals 14 residues. V shed 4 bases, J shed 7 bases, and the junction held 8 bases outside the gene matches. The CDR3 DNA follows: TGTGCCAGTAGTACCGGGACTAGTTTCGGGACCCAGTACTTC. It encodes CASSTGTSFGTQYF.